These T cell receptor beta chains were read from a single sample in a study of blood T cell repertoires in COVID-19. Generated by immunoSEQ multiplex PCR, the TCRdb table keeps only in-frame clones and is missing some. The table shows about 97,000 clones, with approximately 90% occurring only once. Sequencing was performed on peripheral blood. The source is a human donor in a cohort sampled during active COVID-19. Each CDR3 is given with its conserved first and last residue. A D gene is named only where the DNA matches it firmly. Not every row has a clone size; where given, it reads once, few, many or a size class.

TGTGCCAGCAGCCGGGAGCTAGCGGGATACAATGAGCAGTTCTTC	CASSRELAGYNEQFF	TRBV5-8	TRBD2	TRBJ2-1	-
TGTGCCAGCAGAAGGGACAGTAAGAACAATCAGCCCCAGCATTTT	CASRRDSKNNQPQHF	TRBV19	TRBD1	TRBJ1-5	-
TGTGCCAGCTCGTACTTAGAGGGACAAAACACCGGGGAGCTGTTTTTT	CASSYLEGQNTGELFF	TRBV18	-	TRBJ2-2	-
TGTGCCAGCAGCCAAGATAGGAGCGGGGGGGCAGGGAATGAGCAGTTCTTC	CASSQDRSGGAGNEQFF	TRBV4-2	TRBD2	TRBJ2-1	-
TGTGCCAGCTCTCTCGAGGGGAGCGGGAGGATCGGGGAGCTGTTTTTT	CASSLEGSGRIGELFF	TRBV9	TRBD2	TRBJ2-2	-
TGTGCCAGCAGCCACGACAGGGAAGGTGGAAACACCATATATTTT	CASSHDREGGNTIYF	TRBV4-2	TRBD1	TRBJ1-3	-
TGCGCCAGCAGCCAAGATTGGACAGGGACCTATGGCTACACCTTC	CASSQDWTGTYGYTF	TRBV4-3	TRBD1	TRBJ1-2	-
TGCGCCAGCAGCCACGACCCCCAGGGGATAAGAAACACCATATATTTT	CASSHDPQGIRNTIYF	TRBV4-1	-	TRBJ1-3	-
TGTGCCAGCTCACTGAATTCAGGGGGCACTGCTGAAGCTTTCTTT	CASSLNSGGTAEAFF	TRBV18	TRBD1	TRBJ1-1	-
TGTGCCAGCAGCCTATATGCGTCGGGAGTTGCAGATACGCAGTATTTT	CASSLYASGVADTQYF	TRBV4-2	-	TRBJ2-3	many
TGTGCCAGCAGAGGAAACAGTGTCGACGAAGCTTTCTTT	CASRGNSVDEAFF	TRBV6-5	-	TRBJ1-1	-
TGTGCCAGTAGGAAAACCGGGACAGGATATGGCTACACCTTC	CASRKTGTGYGYTF	TRBV19	TRBD1	TRBJ1-2	-
TGTGCCAGCAGTTTACAGGTTACGAACACTGAAGCTTTCTTT	CASSLQVTNTEAFF	TRBV27	-	TRBJ1-1	-
TGTGCCAGCAGTTTAATGGGCCTGGGGGGGACCCAGTACTTC	CASSLMGLGGTQYF	TRBV27	-	TRBJ2-5	-
TGTGCCAGCAGCCCAGAGGCGGGAGGTCCAGATACGCAGTATTTT	CASSPEAGGPDTQYF	TRBV7-6	TRBD2	TRBJ2-3	-
TGCGCCAGCAGCTTGGCCGGACAGGCAAACTACGAGCAGTACTTC	CASSLAGQANYEQYF	TRBV5-1	TRBD1	TRBJ2-7	-
TGTGCCAGTAGTATGACTTGGTTGAGGGATGAAAAACTGTTTTTT	CASSMTWLRDEKLFF	TRBV19	-	TRBJ1-4	-
TGTGCCAGCTCACCACCGTACTTAGCGGGAGGGAATGAGCAGTTCTTC	CASSPPYLAGGNEQFF	TRBV18	TRBD2	TRBJ2-1	-
TGCAGCGTTGTATTTGGACAGGGAGGCTACGAGCAGTACTTC	CSVVFGQGGYEQYF	TRBV29-1	TRBD1	TRBJ2-7	-
TGCGCCAGCAGCCATGGGACAGGGGGAAACACCATATATTTT	CASSHGTGGNTIYF	TRBV4-1	TRBD1	TRBJ1-3	-
TGTGCCAGCGGGAGTAGGCGGGAGTCAAATGAGCAGTTCTTC	CASGSRRESNEQFF	TRBV7-2	TRBD2	TRBJ2-1	-